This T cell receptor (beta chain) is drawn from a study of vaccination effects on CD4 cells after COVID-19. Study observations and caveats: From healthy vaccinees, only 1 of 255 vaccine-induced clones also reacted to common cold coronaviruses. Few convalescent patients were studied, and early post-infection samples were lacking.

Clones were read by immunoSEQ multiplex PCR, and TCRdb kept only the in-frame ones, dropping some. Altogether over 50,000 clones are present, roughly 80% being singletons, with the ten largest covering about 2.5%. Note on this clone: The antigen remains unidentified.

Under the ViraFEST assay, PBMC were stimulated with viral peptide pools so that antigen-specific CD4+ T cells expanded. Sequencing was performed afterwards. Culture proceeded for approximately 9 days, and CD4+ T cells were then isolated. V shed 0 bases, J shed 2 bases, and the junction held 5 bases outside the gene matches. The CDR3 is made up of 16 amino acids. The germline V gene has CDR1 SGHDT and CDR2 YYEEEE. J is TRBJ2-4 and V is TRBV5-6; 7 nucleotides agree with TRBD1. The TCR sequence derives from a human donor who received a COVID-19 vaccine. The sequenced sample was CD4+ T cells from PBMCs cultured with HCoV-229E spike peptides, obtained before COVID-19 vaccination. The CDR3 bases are TGTGCCAGCAGCTTGGAGACAGGGATTACCAAAAACATTCAGTACTTC. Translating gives CASSLETGITKNIQYF. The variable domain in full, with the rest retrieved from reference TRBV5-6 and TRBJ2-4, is DAGVTQSPTHLIKTRGQQVTLRCSPKSGHDTVSWYQQALGQGPQFIFQYYEEEERQRGNFPDRFSGHQFPNYSSELNVNALLLGDSALYLCASSLETGITKNIQYFGAGTRLSVL.